The entry that follows covers one T cell receptor beta chain sequence. This entry is derived from a study of control samples from healthy donors and cancer patients. TCRdb's table, derived via immunoSEQ multiplex PCR, lists solely in-frame clones and lacks some. The table records about 53,000 clones, about nine tenths of them present only once. The length of the CDR3 is 15 residues. Germline loops: CDR1 SNHLY, CDR2 FYNNEI. Trimming cost V 6 bases and J 3 bases, with 18 bases left between them. V usage is TRBV2 and J usage is TRBJ2-7; D could derive from TRBD1 or TRBD2 (5 bases each). The TCR originated in a man aged 60 to 75 with head and neck cancer. Material for sequencing was PBMCs. Written as DNA, the CDR3 is TGTGCCAGCAGGAGGGGCCAGGCGTCCTTCTACGAGCAGTACTTC. Its protein product is CASRRGQASFYEQYF.